Below, 30 T cell receptor beta chains from the same sample are listed, as sequenced in a study of shared clonotypes between healthy human individuals. Assay used: immunoSEQ multiplex PCR; TCRdb lists only in-frame clones, some missing. This table has around 1,000,000 clones, 70% to 80% appearing once. The sequenced material came from memory CD4+ T cells from PBMCs. Subset reported: CD45RA-negative fraction. These receptors were taken from a man aged 18 to 35 in good health. Some clones in this sample may be carry-over from other donors' samples.

The chain has TRBV25-1 and TRBJ2-7; D not resolved. CDR1 and CDR2 (germline): MGHDK, SYGVNS. CDR3 size: 14 residues. The V end was cut by 3 bases, the J end by 4 bases, with 13 bases between. The CDR3 DNA reads as TGTGCCAGCAGTGACCCCTTAGATCCATACGAGCAGTACTTC. Translating gives CASSDPLDPYEQYF.

This chain uses TRBV29-1 with TRBJ1-1; D unresolved. The CDR3 has 10 residues. Between the trimmed V and J ends, which lost 6 bases and 5 bases, there was a span of 7 bases. Germline CDR1 SQVTM, CDR2 ANQGSEA. The CDR3 is CSVGWTEAFF. CDR3 in DNA: TGCAGCGTGGGGTGGACTGAAGCTTTCTTT.

The rearrangement links TRBV27 to TRBJ2-3; D is possibly TRBD1 or TRBD2 (6 bases each). CDR1 and CDR2 (germline): MNHEY, SMNVEV (reference sequence). The CDR3 loop spans 15 amino acids. V dropped 11 bases and J dropped 0 bases, with 18 bases sitting between them. The CDR3 DNA sequence: TGTGCCTGCCGGAGGGGGGTTTCTAGCACAGATACGCAGTATTTT. This encodes CACRRGVSSTDTQYF.

The CDR3 is CATSRDRGQGKPQHF. The CDR3 bases are TGTGCCACCAGCAGAGATAGGGGGCAGGGGAAGCCCCAGCATTTT. This chain uses TRBV15 with TRBJ1-5, with TRBD1 matching over 7 bases. Looked up from germline, CDR1 is LNHNV and CDR2 is YYDKDF (reference sequence). CDR3 length: 15 residues. V was clipped by 0 bases and J by 8 bases; unmatched bases: 7.

The chain uses TRBV2 and TRBJ1-2; TRBD1 matches 9 bases. Germline V gene sequence: CDR1 SNHLY, CDR2 FYNNEI. This CDR3 contains 14 residues. J was trimmed by 2 bases and V by 8 bases; bases with no gene match: 6. CDR3: CASETGQGNYGYTF. The CDR3 DNA reads TGTGCCAGCGAAACGGGACAGGGCAACTATGGCTACACCTTC.

Comments on this clone: Other DNA sequences of this sample code for an identical CDR3. The V call is TRBV11-3, the J call TRBJ2-5, with D possibly TRBD2 on 6 matching bases. Germline V gives CDR1 SGHNT, CDR2 YENEEA. V gave up 5 bases and J gave up 3 bases, with 19 bases separating them. The CDR3 has 16 amino acids. The CDR3 nucleotides read TGTGCCAGCAGCCTCCTCTCCGGGACGGGGGAAGAGACCCAGTACTTC. Protein product: CASSLLSGTGEETQYF.

A single count supports this clone. The V call is TRBV6-5, the J call TRBJ2-3; the match to TRBD2 covers 11 bases. This CDR3 comprises 14 residues. V lost 6 bases to trimming and J lost 6 bases; unmatched junction nucleotides: 5. Germline V gives CDR1 MNHEY, CDR2 SVGAGI. The CDR3 reads CASRLAGAIDTQYF. CDR3 sequence (DNA): TGTGCCAGCAGACTAGCGGGAGCAATCGATACGCAGTATTTT.

The rearrangement uses TRBV6-6 and TRBJ2-7; 7 positions agree with TRBD1. Germline V CDR1 and CDR2: MNHNY, SVGAGI (reference sequence). The ends lost 8 bases at V and 3 bases at J; junction bases unmatched: 7. The CDR3 is 13 residues long. CDR3 nucleotide sequence: TGTGCCAGCGGACAGGTACCAGACTACGAGCAGTACTTC. Protein: CASGQVPDYEQYF.

The chain carries TRBV7-2 and TRBJ2-4, with unresolved D. The CDR3 sequence is 14 residues long. V was trimmed by 1 base and J by 2 bases, leaving 6 bases between them. Germline V lookup: CDR1 SGHTA, CDR2 FQGNSA. In DNA form, the CDR3 reads TGTGCCAGCAGCTTAGATAGGTCCAAAAACATTCAGTACTTC. This codes for CASSLDRSKNIQYF.

This clone came up once. The chain carries TRBV7-1 and TRBJ2-2, with unresolved D. TRBV7-1 is marked as an open reading frame, function uncertain. This CDR3 has 18 amino acids. The V gene lost 6 bases and the J gene lost 3 bases, with 23 bases spanning the gap. The CDR3 region is CASSEQQLGDVDTGELFF. The CDR3 nucleotides are TGTGCCAGCAGTGAGCAGCAGTTAGGAGACGTCGACACCGGGGAGCTGTTTTTT.

This chain joins TRBV7-8 and TRBJ1-3; the D gene is possibly TRBD1 (5 bases). Germline V CDR1 and CDR2: SGHVS, FQNEAQ. V shed 4 bases and J shed 4 bases, with 11 bases lying between them. This CDR3 spans 14 amino acids. CDR3 DNA sequence: TGTGCCAGCAGCTCTCAGGGTATGGGAAACACCATATATTTT. Its protein product is CASSSQGMGNTIYF.

This rearrangement joins TRBV29-1 to TRBJ1-1; D ambiguous. Trimming removed 5 bases from V and 4 bases from J, with 11 bases in between. CDR1 and CDR2 from the germline V gene are SQVTM and ANQGSEA. The CDR3 has 12 residues. CDR3 nucleotide sequence: TGCAGCGTTTGGGAGGTTCGCACTGAAGCTTTCTTT. Translated: CSVWEVRTEAFF.

This clone occurred many times. The chain combines TRBV11-2 with TRBJ1-1; D is possibly TRBD1 (6 bases). CDR3 size: 16 residues. The ends were cut back, 1 base at V and 2 bases at J, with 14 bases in the middle. The germline CDR1 and CDR2 sequences are SGHAT and FQNNGV. In DNA form, the CDR3 reads TGTGCCAGCAGCTTAGTGTTTGGACAGTTTAACACTGAAGCTTTCTTT. Translation gives CASSLVFGQFNTEAFF.

The chain uses TRBV30 and TRBJ2-3; D gene uncertain. The germline V gene encodes CDR1 GTSNPN and CDR2 SVGIG (reference sequence). The CDR3 loop spans 14 amino acids. Deletions cut 0 bases from V and 2 bases from J, with 9 bases between. CDR3 protein: CAWSVGLNTDTQYF. The CDR3, as DNA: TGTGCCTGGAGTGTCGGATTAAACACAGATACGCAGTATTTT.

This chain's CDR3 is CASSVDYNEQFF. In nucleotides, the CDR3 is TGTGCCAGCAGTGTAGACTACAATGAGCAGTTCTTC. V is TRBV6-1 and J is TRBJ2-1; no clear D gene. The V end was cut by 4 bases, the J end by 3 bases, with 4 bases between. The CDR3 runs to 12 residues. Germline values: CDR1 MNHNS, CDR2 SASEGT.

In its sample, this clone was seen once. The CDR3 region is CASRGGDYGNQPQHF. The CDR3 bases are TGTGCCAGCAGAGGGGGGGATTACGGCAATCAGCCCCAGCATTTT. The V and J genes are TRBV2 and TRBJ1-5; tentative D call: TRBD1 (6 bases). The CDR3 is made up of 15 amino acids. Germline CDR1 is SNHLY and CDR2 is FYNNEI. V lost 6 bases to trimming and J lost 2 bases, with 14 bases between them.

The chain carries TRBV5-1 and TRBJ1-5, with unresolved D. CDR1 is SGHRS, CDR2 YFSETQ, per germline. CDR3 length: 13 residues. V was trimmed by 3 bases and J by 2 bases, leaving 6 bases between them. In DNA form, the CDR3 reads TGCGCCAGCAGCTGGGTGGGCAATCAGCCCCAGCATTTT. Translating gives CASSWVGNQPQHF.

J is TRBJ1-1 and V is TRBV7-3, with a possible D match to TRBD1 (5 bases). Germline V CDR1 and CDR2: SGHTA, FQGTGA. The CDR3 consists of 13 residues. V was shortened by 2 bases and J by 5 bases, with 9 bases between the two germline ends. CDR3 in DNA: TGTGCCAGCAGCTTATACGGGACTACTGAAGCTTTCTTT. Protein product: CASSLYGTTEAFF. The entire variable domain, with the rest obtained from reference TRBV7-3 and TRBJ1-1, is as follows: GAGVSQTPSNKVTEKGKYVELRCDPISGHTALYWYRQSLGQGPEFLIYFQGTGAADDSGLPNDRFFAVRPEGSVSTLKIQRTERGDSAVYLCASSLYGTTEAFFGQGTRLTVV.

This chain links TRBV6-6 with TRBJ2-7; 9 nucleotides align to TRBD1. V shed 0 bases and J 6 bases; nucleotides not matched to a gene: 9. This CDR3 comprises 16 residues. Germline V lookup: CDR1 MNHNY, CDR2 SVGAGI (reference sequence). The CDR3 is CASSYSWGQGVPEQYF. The CDR3 DNA reads TGTGCCAGCAGTTACTCATGGGGACAGGGAGTACCCGAGCAGTACTTC.

The CDR3 bases are TGTGCCAGTAGTATAGGACTAGGTAATCAGCCCCAGCATTTT. Protein: CASSIGLGNQPQHF. This sequence joins TRBV19 and TRBJ1-5; D is unresolved. This CDR3 region has 14 residues. Germline values: CDR1 LNHDA, CDR2 SQIVND (reference sequence). Trimming took off 1 base at V and 4 bases at J, with 8 bases between the two ends.

The V and J genes are TRBV30 and TRBJ2-5; 8 bases align to TRBD2. There are 14 residues in the CDR3. Germline trimming cut 3 bases from V and 6 bases from J; bases unmatched to any gene: 9. Germline CDR1 reads GTSNPN; CDR2 reads SVGIG (reference sequence). CDR3 sequence (DNA): TGTGCCTGGAGCCCCGGTGGCGGGGGGCAGACCCAGTACTTC. The encoded protein is CAWSPGGGGQTQYF.

This rearrangement joins TRBV4-1 to TRBJ1-3; 10 bases fit TRBD1. After removal of 0 bases from V and 8 bases from J, the junction contained 16 bases not matched to a gene. The CDR3 extends over 19 amino acids. CDR1 MGHRA and CDR2 YSYEKL come from the germline V gene. CDR3 residues: CASSQDPCFGTGVGDTIYF. The DNA of the CDR3 is TGCGCCAGCAGCCAAGATCCGTGCTTTGGGACAGGGGTCGGGGACACCATATATTTT.

Note on this clone: The sample has other DNA sequences that encode this CDR3 too. The V and J genes are TRBV11-2 and TRBJ1-1; TRBD1 is a possible D gene (5 bases). The CDR3 contains 14 residues. V shed 5 bases and J shed 5 bases, with 15 bases lying between them. CDR1 SGHAT and CDR2 FQNNGV come from the germline V gene. Here the CDR3 reads CASSLSTGGTEAFF. The CDR3 DNA reads TGTGCCAGCAGCCTGTCCACGGGGGGGACTGAAGCTTTCTTT.

The chain uses TRBV7-9 and TRBJ2-3; tentative D call: TRBD2 (6 bases). CDR3 length: 14 amino acids. Trimming cost V 7 bases and J 6 bases, with 17 bases left between them. Germline-derived CDR1 and CDR2 are SEHNR and FQNEAQ (reference sequence). The CDR3 region is CASKGREPGDTQYF. DNA for the CDR3: TGTGCCAGCAAGGGACGGGAGCCCGGCGATACGCAGTATTTT.

This clone was detected only a few times. V gene TRBV7-3 combines with J gene TRBJ2-1; either TRBD1 or TRBD2 may supply D (6 bases each). Trimming removed 5 bases at V and 0 bases at J, with 11 bases between. The CDR3 runs to 15 residues. The V gene's germline CDR1 is SGHTA and CDR2 FQGTGA. The CDR3 region is CASSGKGGSYNEQFF. In DNA form, the CDR3 reads TGTGCCAGCAGCGGAAAGGGGGGCTCCTACAATGAGCAGTTCTTC.

The chain combines TRBV2 with TRBJ1-4; D uncertain. There are 14 residues in the CDR3. Germline-derived CDR1 and CDR2 are SNHLY and FYNNEI. The V end was cut by 5 bases, the J end by 4 bases, with 11 bases between. The chain's CDR3 is CASSSSGYNEKLFF. CDR3 DNA sequence: TGTGCCAGCAGTAGCTCGGGGTATAATGAAAAACTGTTTTTT.

The rearrangement links TRBV18 to TRBJ2-7, with TRBD2 as a possible D gene (6 bases). Trimming shortened V by 5 bases and J by 0 bases, and 29 bases separated the two germline ends. CDR3 length equals 20 residues. Germline V CDR1 and CDR2: KGHSH, LQKENI. CDR3 bases: TGTGCCAGCTCATCGTCTTCCGGGAGCTCGACACCAACCAGCTCCTACGAGCAGTACTTC. This gives the protein CASSSSSGSSTPTSSYEQYF.

The rearrangement uses TRBV5-1 and TRBJ2-7; D possibly corresponds to TRBD2 (7 bases). Germline V gene data show CDR1 as SGHRS and CDR2 as YFSETQ. The V gene lost 4 bases and the J gene lost 3 bases, with 14 bases spanning the gap. The CDR3 runs 14 residues. In DNA, the CDR3 is TGCGCCAGCAGCCGCCAAGGGGGGGGCTACGAGCAGTACTTC. Translating gives CASSRQGGGYEQYF.

This chain connects TRBV28 to TRBJ2-2; D is perhaps TRBD1 (5 bases). The CDR3 is made up of 14 amino acids. Germline CDR1 MDHEN, CDR2 SYDVKM. Trimming cost V 3 bases and J 6 bases, with 11 bases left between them. CDR3 residues: CASSFEVGPGELFF. In DNA form, the CDR3 reads TGTGCCAGCAGTTTTGAGGTGGGGCCCGGGGAGCTGTTTTTT.

J is TRBJ2-6 and V is TRBV5-4; possibly TRBD2 for D (5 bases). Per germline, CDR1 SGHNT and CDR2 YYREEE (reference sequence). The CDR3 length is 15 residues. Trimming cost V 1 base and J 1 base, with 6 bases left between them. This chain's CDR3 is CASSLRRSGANVLTF. The DNA of the CDR3 is TGTGCCAGCAGCTTGAGGAGGTCTGGGGCCAACGTCCTGACTTTC.